This T cell receptor beta chain was sequenced during a study of beta chain features in type 1 diabetes (dated by TCRdb to the late 2010s). In the study overall: Mean age, gender distribution, total cell number and subset yield did not differ between patients and healthy donors. Naive and central memory subsets were obtained from all 30 or so donors, but regulatory and stem cell-like memory subsets were isolated from only 8 patients and roughly eight healthy donors. In the study, recently diagnosed type 1 diabetes patients and matched healthy donors were compared on the TCRB repertoires of their sorted circulating CD4+ T cell subsets. A total of roughly 98,000,000 sorted cells were examined across all samples, and RNA yield correlated strongly with the number of cells per subset.

Each donor gave one peripheral blood draw, averaging roughly 120 mL, which was collected into heparinised tubes. A BD FACSAria II was used to sort naive, central memory, regulatory and stem cell-like memory CD4+ T cells with a panel that included CD45RO, CCR7, CD25, CD127, CD95 and CD27. Every sorted population had a purity above 95%. PBMCs were isolated right away by Lymphoprep density gradient centrifugation and were stained directly, without culture. Samples were stained and sorted in pairs, with one healthy donor and one patient per experiment, so that batch effects were minimized. Overall study outcomes, separate from this receptor: Naive, central memory and regulatory TCRB repertoires appeared to be more alike among patients than among healthy donors. Because small numbers of individuals were included in the HLA sub-analyses, any influence of HLA type on TCRB rearrangement was left unresolved. PCR might favor shorter templates, but patient and control samples were amplified and corrected together, so any skew would affect both groups equally. At VDJ recombination sites, patients with type 1 diabetes made fewer insertions and deleted more nucleotides, a pattern implying thymic rearrangement abnormalities. A moderate but significant shortening of TCRB CDR3 length was observed in type 1 diabetes patients in all four CD4+ subsets. Sequencing cDNA rather than genomic DNA could over-represent highly expressing activated cells, although activation and CD3 levels did not differ between groups.

The High Capacity cDNA Reverse Transcription Kit was used to reverse transcribe all of the isolated RNA, meaning that expressed TCRB transcripts were what got sequenced. Naive, central memory and regulatory T cell samples underwent deep immunoSEQ sequencing, averaging approximately 3.5 million total reads per sample. Sorted cells were lysed in RLT buffer, and RNA was extracted using DNase-treated RNeasy Micro or Mini kits according to cell number. To prevent cross-contamination, every cell subset was processed on its own, while patient and healthy donor samples were processed together. The immunoSEQ multiplex PCR was used to amplify TCRB sequences from cDNA, yielding 87-bp fragments that span the CDR3 region. Sequencing of the amplicons was performed on the Illumina HiSeq platform. In the paper's pipeline: Synthetic template baselines were used to correct PCR bias computationally, reads within Hamming distance 2 were collapsed, and singletons that could not be merged were discarded. Reads were aligned to IMGT to assign V, D and J genes, CDR3 length, and insertions or deletions at six rearrangement sites. Within each subset, clonotype counts were normalized to the number of sorted cells before true diversity and Gini coefficients were calculated with the tcR R package. The overlap coefficient, calculated on TCRB nucleotide sequences, was used to quantify repertoire sharing. This is the immuneACCESS table as TCRdb keeps it, with only in-frame sequences that have V and J called. A part of the clones is gone; compared with another copy, unresolved V genes explain less than half, and the rest is unexplained. V, J and clone size derive from that table, while D and trimming were established from the DNA sequence. The table for this sample lists about 140,000 clones; 6% to 7.5% of them were counted only once. The ten most abundant clones make up 1.3% to 1.5% of the sample.

After removal of 8 bases from V and 4 bases from J, the junction retains 5 bases not matched to a gene. From the cysteine through the phenylalanine, the CDR3 covers 13 amino acids. Of all the DNA, just the CDR3 is kept, 39 bases in frame from base 1. Ten or more counts support this clone. Its binding antigen is unknown. Per-base quality was not reported, and no clone a single base away is much larger than it. This TCR came from a young woman in good health. The chain is made from TRBV23-1 and TRBJ1-2; 9 bases in between match TRBD1. TRBV23-1 is placed among ORFs of uncertain function. Sample: central memory CD4+ T cells from blood. CDR3 reads: CASLTGGPYGYTF. The bases read TGCGCCAGCTTGACAGGGGGACCCTATGGCTACACCTTC.